This TCR beta chain was recorded in a study of PD-L1 blockade in urothelial cancer. About the research overall: Atezolizumab (1,200 mg intravenously every 3 weeks) began at some point between 2014 and 2015 for patients. Whole-study findings and limits: Tumor-associated blood clones were expanded more by durable-benefit patients at 3 weeks.

Sample time point: peripheral blood 6 weeks after treatment start. Locally advanced or metastatic urothelial carcinoma was present in patients. Method: immunoSEQ multiplex PCR; TCRdb's copy keeps in-frame clones and lacks some. Among about 66,000 clones listed, around nine tenths were seen once. As to this clone: The target antigen is unknown.

The sequence was collected from a man aged 55-75 years with urothelial cancer. This specimen was PBMCs, taken around atezolizumab (anti-PD-L1) treatment.

The CDR3 protein is CASSADFATDTQYF. In DNA form, the CDR3 reads TGTGCCAGCAGCGCCGACTTCGCCACAGATACGCAGTATTTT. The chain combines TRBV6-4 with TRBJ2-3; no firm D call. Germline CDR1 reads MRHNA; CDR2 reads SNTAGT. V lost 6 bases and J lost 2, with 12 bases in between. The CDR3 is made up of 14 amino acids.